A single sample is the source of the 29 T cell receptor beta chains below, sequenced in a study of siplizumab effects on memory and regulatory T cells. The protocol was immunoSEQ multiplex PCR, while the TCRdb copy is restricted to in-frame clones and leaves out a portion. The sample has about 68,000 clones, about 92% seen once. The sequenced sample was CD8+ T cells sorted from blood. The source of these receptors is a human donor in good health.

This clone was picked up a small number of times. The rearrangement links TRBV5-4 to TRBJ2-7; no definite D call. The CDR3 has 14 residues. The ends were cut back, 2 bases at V and 2 bases at J, with 11 bases in the middle. The V gene's germline CDR1 is SGHNT and CDR2 YYREEE (reference sequence). The CDR3 nucleotides are TGTGCCAGCAGCTTAGGGCAGACTCCCTACGAGCAGTACTTC. Its protein is CASSLGQTPYEQYF.

The chain employs TRBV11-2 and TRBJ2-4, with D perhaps TRBD1 or TRBD2 (5 bases each). CDR3 length equals 18 residues. The V and J ends lost 0 bases and 2 bases respectively, with 17 bases between them. The V gene's germline CDR1 is SGHAT and CDR2 FQNNGV. CDR3 coding DNA: TGTGCCAGCAGCTTAGACCCCCCCGGGACGGCGTCCAAAAACATTCAGTACTTC. Translating it yields CASSLDPPGTASKNIQYF.

The count of this clone is one. The chain recombines TRBV27 with TRBJ2-1, with a weak D call TRBD2 (5 bases). This CDR3 is 12 amino acids long. V lost 4 bases and J 7 bases, leaving 8 bases between the germline ends. The germline V gene has CDR1 MNHEY and CDR2 SMNVEV (reference sequence). The CDR3 sequence is CASSYPGNEQFF. The CDR3, as DNA: TGTGCCAGCAGTTACCCGGGGAATGAGCAGTTCTTC.

The chain links TRBV6-4 to TRBJ2-3, with 12 bases that match TRBD2. V lost 6 bases to trimming and J lost 4 bases; unmatched junction nucleotides: 5. Germline CDR1 MRHNA, CDR2 SNTAGT. The CDR3 spans 15 residues. The CDR3 protein is CASSRLAGDADTQYF. The CDR3 DNA reads as TGTGCCAGCAGCCGACTAGCGGGGGACGCAGATACGCAGTATTTT.

In its sample, this clone was seen a few times. The chain recombines TRBV7-7 with TRBJ2-3; D is possibly TRBD2 (6 bases). V lost 5 bases, J lost 2 bases, and 20 bases lay in between. Germline-derived CDR1 and CDR2 are SSHAT and FNYEAQ (reference sequence). The CDR3 runs 17 residues. The CDR3 DNA reads TGTGCCAGCAGCCGGACTATCGGACTCGACGCCACAGATACGCAGTATTTT. Protein: CASSRTIGLDATDTQYF. Full variable domain (remainder filled in from reference TRBV7-7 and TRBJ2-3): GAGVSQSPRYKVTKRGQDVTLRCDPISSHATLYWYQQALGQGPEFLTYFNYEAQPDKSGLPSDRFSAERPEGSISTLTIQRTEQRDSAMYRCASSRTIGLDATDTQYFGPGTRLTVL.

A word on this clone: The sample contains more than one DNA sequence encoding this CDR3. The CDR3, as DNA: TGTGCCAGTAGTATTGGGCCTTCCTACGAGCAGTACTTC. Residues: CASSIGPSYEQYF. The V and J genes are TRBV19 and TRBJ2-7; no clear D gene. Germline V CDR1 and CDR2: LNHDA, SQIVND (reference sequence). This CDR3 is 13 amino acids long. V dropped 3 bases and J dropped 1 base, with 7 bases sitting between them. The variable domain in full, completed from reference TRBV19 and TRBJ2-7, reads DGGITQSPKYLFRKEGQNVTLSCEQNLNHDAMYWYRQDPGQGLRLIYYSQIVNDFQKGDIAEGYSVSREKKESFPLTVTSAQKNPTAFYLCASSIGPSYEQYFGPGTRLTVT.

This clone was detected once. The rearrangement joins TRBV5-1 to TRBJ2-7; 9 nucleotides match TRBD1. The J segment lost 2 bases and the V segment lost 0 bases, leaving 9 bases of the junction unmatched. The V gene's germline CDR1 is SGHRS and CDR2 YFSETQ. The CDR3 spans 17 residues. CDR3 sequence (DNA): TGCGCCAGCAGCTTGGAATCGGGACAGGGTTTCCCCTACGAGCAGTACTTC. Amino acids: CASSLESGQGFPYEQYF.

This chain uses TRBV7-9 with TRBJ1-2; D not resolved. CDR3 size: 14 residues. V was trimmed by 10 bases and J by 1 base, leaving 16 bases between them. Germline V CDR1 and CDR2: SEHNR, FQNEAQ (reference sequence). CDR3 bases: TGTGCCACTTCGACTGGGGATTTTAACTATGGCTACACCTTC. Translating gives CATSTGDFNYGYTF.

The rearrangement links TRBV5-1 to TRBJ2-1, with 10 bases aligning to TRBD1. Germline CDR1 reads SGHRS; CDR2 reads YFSETQ. Trimming took 4 bases from V and 8 from J; bases not matched to a gene: 3. The CDR3 is made up of 13 amino acids. The CDR3 DNA reads TGCGCCAGCAGCGACGGGACAGGGGATGAGCAGTTCTTC. Translation gives CASSDGTGDEQFF.

V usage is TRBV6-6 and J usage is TRBJ2-1, with 10 bases aligning to TRBD1. The CDR3 totals 15 residues. Germline CDR1 reads MNHNY; CDR2 reads SVGAGI (reference sequence). Losses at the gene ends were 4 bases for V and 8 bases for J; bases not matched to a gene: 8. In nucleotides, the CDR3 is TGTGCCAGCAGTTCTGGACAGGGGGGAAAGTATGAGCAGTTCTTC. Amino acids: CASSSGQGGKYEQFF.

Only one count was recorded for this clone. The chain carries TRBV9 and TRBJ2-7, with D possibly TRBD2 on 6 matching bases. The CDR3 runs to 13 residues. CDR1 is SGDLS, CDR2 YYNGEE, per germline. The ends were cut back, 3 bases at V and 5 bases at J, with 12 bases in the middle. CDR3 amino acids: CASSGGLYDEQYF. CDR3 bases: TGTGCCAGCAGCGGGGGACTTTATGACGAGCAGTACTTC.

The rearrangement joins TRBV11-2 to TRBJ2-7, with 8 bases that match TRBD1. V lost 8 bases to trimming and J lost 2 bases; unmatched junction nucleotides: 2. Germline V lookup: CDR1 SGHAT, CDR2 FQNNGV. CDR3 length: 12 residues. In DNA form, the CDR3 reads TGTGCCAGCGGACAGGGAACCTACGAGCAGTACTTC. It codes for CASGQGTYEQYF.

This clone was counted a few times. The chain is built from TRBV21-1 and TRBJ1-6. TRBV21-1 is described as a pseudogene. The CDR3 totals 13 residues. The DNA for the CDR3 is TGTGCCAGCAGCCCCCGGAGCCCCTTAACCCTCCACTTT. Translating gives CASSPRSPLTLHF.

The chain combines TRBV1 with TRBJ1-1; TRBD1, the table's D call, was not compared with the DNA. TRBV1 is a listed pseudogene. CDR3 length: 11 amino acids. The CDR3 region has the DNA TGCACCAGCAGCCTGCGACAGGAAGCTTTCTTT. It codes for CTSSLRQEAFF.

This chain connects TRBV7-9 to TRBJ2-2; no firm D call. This CDR3 is 12 amino acids long. Germline loops: CDR1 SEHNR, CDR2 FQNEAQ (reference sequence). V was shortened by 5 bases and J by 6 bases, with 7 bases between the two germline ends. The CDR3 bases are TGTGCCAGCAGCCAGAGCCCCGGGGAGCTGTTTTTT. Amino acids: CASSQSPGELFF.

V is TRBV4-3 and J is TRBJ2-1; 9 nucleotides line up with TRBD2. Germline V gene lookup returns CDR1 LGHNA and CDR2 YSLEER. The V gene end was trimmed by 1 base and the J gene end by 2 bases; junction bases not matched to a gene: 3. The CDR3 is 16 amino acids. DNA of the CDR3: TGCGCCAGCAGCCAAGGTGGCGGGGGGGCCTACAATGAGCAGTTCTTC. Its protein product is CASSQGGGGAYNEQFF.

The V gene is TRBV9, the J gene TRBJ2-5; D is possibly TRBD1 (6 bases). The germline gives CDR1 SGDLS, CDR2 YYNGEE. The CDR3 consists of 14 residues. The germline V and J ends were trimmed by 1 base and 1 base, with 8 bases remaining between them. CDR3 region: CASSVSTGQETQYF. CDR3 coding DNA: TGTGCCAGCAGCGTATCGACAGGCCAAGAGACCCAGTACTTC.

The J gene is TRBJ1-5, the V gene TRBV5-6; TRBD1 might be the D (5 bases). This CDR3 region has 14 residues. CDR1 and CDR2 (germline): SGHDT, YYEEEE. Trimming shortened V by 1 base and J by 2 bases, and 7 bases separated the two germline ends. The CDR3: CASSLWGGNQPQHF. The CDR3 DNA reads as TGTGCCAGCAGCTTGTGGGGCGGCAATCAGCCCCAGCATTTT.

Worth noting for this clone: A junction boundary mismatches the germline segment, possibly from a read error. The chain carries TRBV2 and TRBJ2-3, with D tentatively TRBD1 or TRBD2 (5 bases each). The CDR3 totals 14 residues. The germline V gene encodes CDR1 SNHLY and CDR2 FYNNEI. The CDR3 reads CASSDSITGLRGHF. The CDR3 DNA follows: TGTGCCAGCAGTGACTCGATCACGGGCCTACGGGGCCATTTT.

This chain links TRBV28 with TRBJ2-7, with D tentatively TRBD2 (6 bases). V dropped 6 bases and J dropped 4 bases, with 13 bases sitting between them. CDR3 length: 13 amino acids. CDR1 is MDHEN and CDR2 is SYDVKM in the germline V gene. This chain's CDR3 is CASSPGTFYEQYF. The CDR3 DNA sequence: TGTGCCAGCAGCCCCGGGACTTTTTACGAGCAGTACTTC.

In its sample, this clone was seen once. This chain connects TRBV19 to TRBJ1-1, with TRBD1 matching 7 bases. The CDR3 is 14 residues long. Germline lookup yields CDR1 LNHDA and CDR2 SQIVND (reference sequence). J lost 4 bases, V lost 3 bases, and 5 bases had no gene match. The CDR3 sequence: CASSIRGGVTEAFF. The CDR3 coding sequence is TGTGCCAGTAGTATCAGAGGGGGCGTCACTGAAGCTTTCTTT.

This clone was observed a handful of times. The V and J genes are TRBV7-9 and TRBJ1-6; 8 bases are shared with TRBD1. V shed 5 bases and J 10 bases; nucleotides not matched to a gene: 7. The germline CDR1 and CDR2 sequences are SEHNR and FQNEAQ (reference sequence). The length of the CDR3 is 14 residues. The CDR3 region has the DNA TGTGCCAGCAGCCCGGACAGGGTGGTCTCACCCCTCCACTTT. This sequence encodes CASSPDRVVSPLHF.

The rearrangement joins TRBV14 to TRBJ1-2; perhaps TRBD1 as D (5 bases). CDR3 length: 14 residues. Germline values: CDR1 SGHDN, CDR2 FVKESK. V was shortened by 5 bases and J by 2 bases, with 12 bases between the two germline ends. This CDR3 reads CASSVRDGNYGYTF. The CDR3 DNA reads TGTGCCAGCAGCGTCCGGGACGGAAACTATGGCTACACCTTC.

The V gene is TRBV4-3, the J gene TRBJ2-7; a weak D match, TRBD2 (6 bases). The CDR3 has 14 amino acids. CDR1 and CDR2 (germline): LGHNA, YSLEER. The V gene lost 1 base and the J gene lost 3 bases, with 10 bases spanning the gap. The CDR3 nucleotides are TGCGCCAGCAGCCAAGTGGACGGGGGCTACGAGCAGTACTTC. Protein product: CASSQVDGGYEQYF.

The rearrangement joins TRBV10-2 to TRBJ2-7, with D possibly TRBD2 on 6 matching bases. V was trimmed by 8 bases and J by 5 bases, leaving 19 bases between them. CDR1 and CDR2 (germline): WSHSY, SAAADI. The CDR3 covers 14 residues. The CDR3 reads CASGGTQLGDEQYF. Written as DNA, the CDR3 is TGCGCCAGCGGGGGGACGCAGCTCGGGGACGAGCAGTACTTC.

This chain links TRBV4-2 with TRBJ2-1; a possible D gene is TRBD1 (5 bases). In germline, CDR1 is LGHNA, CDR2 YNFKEQ. CDR3 length equals 15 residues. The V gene lost 5 bases and the J gene lost 5 bases, with 16 bases spanning the gap. The DNA of the CDR3 is TGTGCCAGCAGCGCACATCTGGGGCCAAACAATGAGCAGTTCTTC. This sequence encodes CASSAHLGPNNEQFF.

The rearrangement uses TRBV7-7 and TRBJ1-1; perhaps TRBD1 as D (5 bases). This CDR3 comprises 15 residues. Germline V gene data show CDR1 as SSHAT and CDR2 as FNYEAQ (reference sequence). V was cut by 3 bases and J by 3 bases, with 14 bases left in between. CDR3 in DNA: TGTGCCAGCAGCTTTCTCAGGGAGAGGTACACTGAAGCTTTCTTT. Encoded protein: CASSFLRERYTEAFF.

The gene calls are TRBV5-6 and TRBJ2-5; the D is unclear. Germline values: CDR1 SGHDT, CDR2 YYEEEE. This CDR3 is 16 amino acids long. V lost 0 bases and J lost 1, with 13 bases in between. In DNA form, the CDR3 reads TGTGCCAGCAGCTTGGAGGTGATAGGGTCCCAAGAGACCCAGTACTTC. It codes for CASSLEVIGSQETQYF. Drawing the rest from reference TRBV5-6 and TRBJ2-5, the complete variable domain is DAGVTQSPTHLIKTRGQQVTLRCSPKSGHDTVSWYQQALGQGPQFIFQYYEEEERQRGNFPDRFSGHQFPNYSSELNVNALLLGDSALYLCASSLEVIGSQETQYFGPGTRLLVL.

The chain recombines TRBV4-3 with TRBJ2-7, with unresolved D. The V gene lost 0 bases and the J gene lost 6 bases, with 9 bases spanning the gap. Germline values: CDR1 LGHNA, CDR2 YSLEER. The CDR3 is 13 amino acids. The CDR3 loop reads CASSQDKRSEQYF. The CDR3 DNA sequence: TGCGCCAGCAGCCAAGATAAGAGGAGCGAGCAGTACTTC.